This T cell receptor (beta chain) is from a study of T cells in pancreatic ductal adenocarcinoma. Regarding the study as a whole: Comparisons of tumor and blood clonality may show falsely lower tumor diversity.

This clone has a handful of counts. The antigen is undetermined. Selected pancreatic ductal adenocarcinoma patients had undergone surgery without neoadjuvant therapy. J lost 3 bases, V lost 5 bases, and 6 bases had no gene match. The CDR3 totals 14 residues. Per germline, CDR1 SQVTM and CDR2 ANQGSEA. Measured with immunoSEQ multiplex PCR; TCRdb has only the in-frame clones, and not every one. The table records 16,000 or so clones, approximately 90% of them present only once. The sequenced material came from PBMCs. The genes are TRBV29-1 and TRBJ1-2; 10 nucleotides agree with TRBD1. This receptor was taken from a human donor with pancreatic ductal adenocarcinoma. The CDR3 sequence is CSVTGTGADYGYTF. For the CDR3, the DNA is TGCAGCGTTACCGGGACAGGGGCTGACTATGGCTACACCTTC.